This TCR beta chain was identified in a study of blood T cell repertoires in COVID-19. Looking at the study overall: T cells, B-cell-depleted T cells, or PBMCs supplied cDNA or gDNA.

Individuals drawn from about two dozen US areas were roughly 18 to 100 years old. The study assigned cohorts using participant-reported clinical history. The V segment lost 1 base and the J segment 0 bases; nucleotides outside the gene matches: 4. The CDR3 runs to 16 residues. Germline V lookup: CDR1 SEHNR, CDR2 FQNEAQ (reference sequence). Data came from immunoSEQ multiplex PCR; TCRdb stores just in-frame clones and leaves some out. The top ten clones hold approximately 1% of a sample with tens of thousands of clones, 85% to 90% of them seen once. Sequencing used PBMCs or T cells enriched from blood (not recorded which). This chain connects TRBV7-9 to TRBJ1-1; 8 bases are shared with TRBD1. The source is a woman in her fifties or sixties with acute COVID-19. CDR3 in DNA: TGTGCCAGCAGCTTAGTCGCAGGGGGCGTGAACACTGAAGCTTTCTTT. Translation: CASSLVAGGVNTEAFF.